The 20 T cell receptor beta chains below were found in one sample sequenced in a study of T cell responses to AZD1222 COVID-19 vaccine. Sequencing was performed with immunoSEQ multiplex PCR; in TCRdb, only in-frame clones are kept and a portion is missing. The sample consists of 130,000 to 150,000 clones, approximately 88% of them appearing once. The sample here was peripheral blood, taken on day 0 of AZD1222 vaccination. These TCRs come from an adult in good health.

The V gene is TRBV3-1 (or the pseudogene TRBV3-2), the J gene TRBJ1-1; D unclear. The CDR3 is 12 residues long. Trimming pared 3 bases from V and 6 bases from J, leaving 8 bases between. Germline values: CDR1 LGHDT, CDR2 YNNKEL (reference sequence). CDR3 in DNA: TGTGCCAGCAGCCAGACCTGGGCTGAAGCTTTCTTT. This sequence encodes CASSQTWAEAFF.

This chain connects TRBV5-4 to TRBJ2-3, with D perhaps matching TRBD1 or TRBD2 (6 bases each). Germline CDR1 is SGHNT and CDR2 is YYREEE (reference sequence). This CDR3 spans 17 amino acids. Between the trimmed V and J ends, which lost 0 bases and 0 bases, there was a span of 14 bases. The CDR3 bases are TGTGCCAGCAGCTTGGAAGGGTGGGGGGCGAGCACAGATACGCAGTATTTT. It encodes CASSLEGWGASTDTQYF.

The chain recombines TRBV7-2 with TRBJ2-1; TRBD1 matches at 8 bases. The V and J ends lost 2 bases and 10 bases, in that order; junction bases with no gene match: 7. The CDR3 has 14 residues. Germline CDR1 and CDR2: SGHTA and FQGNSA. The chain's CDR3 is CASSLFDRGIEQFF. In DNA, the CDR3 is TGTGCCAGCAGCTTATTCGACAGGGGAATAGAGCAGTTCTTC.

This chain uses TRBV10-2 with TRBJ1-2; D may be TRBD1 (5 bases). In germline, CDR1 is WSHSY, CDR2 SAAADI. V was trimmed by 9 bases and J by 6 bases, leaving 20 bases between them. CDR3 length: 14 amino acids. CDR3 DNA sequence: TGCGCCAGTACCAGGGACGTCTTGGAGAATGGCTACACCTTC. Translated, it gives CASTRDVLENGYTF.

This rearrangement joins TRBV9 to TRBJ2-2; 8 nucleotides line up with TRBD1. This CDR3 contains 17 residues. V shed 2 bases and J 6 bases; nucleotides not matched to a gene: 12. CDR1 is SGDLS and CDR2 is YYNGEE in the germline V gene. CDR3 loop: CASSVGSQGAWAGELFF. In DNA form, the CDR3 reads TGTGCCAGCAGCGTTGGGTCCCAGGGGGCTTGGGCCGGGGAGCTGTTTTTT.

J is TRBJ2-7 and V is TRBV12-5; 8 positions agree with TRBD2. The CDR3 is made up of 16 amino acids. The germline V gene has CDR1 LGHNT and CDR2 FRNRAP. Losses at the gene ends were 1 base for V and 6 bases for J; bases not matched to a gene: 11. DNA of the CDR3: TGTGCTAGTGGTTTGGACGGGGGGGCGCAGGAGTCCGAGCAGTACTTC. Protein product: CASGLDGGAQESEQYF.

This CDR3 reads CASSSGQGLEQYF. The CDR3 DNA follows: TGTGCCAGCAGCTCCGGACAGGGGCTCGAGCAGTACTTC. The J gene is TRBJ2-7, the V gene TRBV7-3; 9 bases are a match to TRBD1. Unmatched junction bases numbered 4, after V lost 4 bases and J lost 6 bases. The CDR3 totals 13 residues. Germline V gives CDR1 SGHTA, CDR2 FQGTGA. Using reference TRBV7-3 and TRBJ2-7 for the parts outside the CDR3, the full variable domain is GAGVSQTPSNKVTEKGKYVELRCDPISGHTALYWYRQSLGQGPEFLIYFQGTGAADDSGLPNDRFFAVRPEGSVSTLKIQRTERGDSAVYLCASSSGQGLEQYFGPGTRLTVT.

This chain links TRBV30 with TRBJ1-6; the D is unclear. Trimming stripped 5 bases from V and 14 bases from J, with 19 bases between. In germline, CDR1 is GTSNPN, CDR2 SVGIG (reference sequence). The length of the CDR3 is 13 residues. In nucleotides, the CDR3 is TGTGCCTGGGAACAGTCCTATGGGAGGGCCCTCCACTTT. It encodes CAWEQSYGRALHF.

This rearrangement joins TRBV6-5 to TRBJ2-2, with 7 bases aligning to TRBD2. The CDR3 extends over 15 amino acids. CDR1 and CDR2 (germline): MNHEY, SVGAGI. The V gene end was trimmed by 6 bases and the J gene end by 6 bases; junction bases not matched to a gene: 10. The CDR3 bases are TGTGCCAGCAGCTCCAAGGGACTACCCCCCGGGGAGCTGTTTTTT. Amino acids: CASSSKGLPPGELFF.

The V and J genes are TRBV2 and TRBJ1-2; D unresolved. This CDR3 has 13 amino acids. Germline CDR1 SNHLY, CDR2 FYNNEI. V lost 7 bases, J lost 5 bases, and 14 bases lay in between. Written as DNA, the CDR3 is TGTGCCAGCACACCCGAAACTAGTTATGGCTACACCTTC. Protein: CASTPETSYGYTF.

The table lists this clone with a few counts. The chain joins TRBV7-3 to TRBJ2-4, with 10 bases identical to TRBD1. Germline lookup yields CDR1 SGHTA and CDR2 FQGTGA. Trimming took 2 bases from V and 6 from J; bases not matched to a gene: 4. This CDR3 is built from 15 residues. Here the CDR3 reads CASSLSGQGRNIQYF. The DNA for the CDR3 is TGTGCCAGCAGCTTATCGGGACAGGGGCGAAACATTCAGTACTTC.

V and J are TRBV6-5 and TRBJ1-2; tentatively, D is TRBD1 (6 bases). CDR3 length: 13 amino acids. In germline, CDR1 is MNHEY, CDR2 SVGAGI. Trimming pared 7 bases from V and 5 bases from J, leaving 14 bases between. In DNA, the CDR3 is TGTGCCAGCACCCCAGGGGAGTATTATGGCTACACCTTC. This translates into CASTPGEYYGYTF.

The chain uses TRBV18 and TRBJ2-1, with 10 bases fitting TRBD2. The CDR3 has 16 residues. Germline values: CDR1 KGHSH, CDR2 LQKENI. With 2 bases clipped from V and 8 bases from J, the junction kept 9 bases outside the gene matches. This chain's CDR3 is CASSPTERGGRDEQFF. The CDR3 region has the DNA TGTGCCAGCTCACCAACTGAGCGGGGGGGCAGAGATGAGCAGTTCTTC.

The rearrangement links TRBV11-3 to TRBJ1-1; no reliable D call. Germline CDR1 and CDR2: SGHNT and YENEEA. Deletions cut 3 bases from V and 6 bases from J, with 11 bases between. The CDR3 runs 13 residues. The CDR3 protein is CASSFFGSSEAFF. DNA for the CDR3: TGTGCCAGCAGCTTCTTTGGGAGTTCTGAAGCTTTCTTT.

This rearrangement joins TRBV9 to TRBJ1-6; D ambiguous. CDR3 length: 13 residues. Between the trimmed V and J ends, which lost 2 bases and 4 bases, there was a span of 4 bases. Germline V CDR1 and CDR2: SGDLS, YYNGEE. Written as DNA, the CDR3 is TGTGCCAGCAGCGTCGGGTATAATTCACCCCTCCACTTT. Protein sequence: CASSVGYNSPLHF.

The chain combines TRBV19 with TRBJ2-7, with TRBD2 identical over 7 bases. J lost 4 bases, V lost 3 bases, and 9 bases had no gene match. Per the germline V gene, CDR1 is LNHDA and CDR2 is SQIVND (reference sequence). The CDR3 contains 15 residues. The CDR3 DNA follows: TGTGCCAGTAGTATGGCCGGGACTAAGATGTACGAGCAGTACTTC. Protein: CASSMAGTKMYEQYF.

In its sample, this clone was seen once. This chain links TRBV18 with TRBJ2-3, with 9 bases fitting TRBD2. The junction had 6 bases not matched to a gene; V was cut back by 3 bases and J by 5 bases. CDR1 is KGHSH and CDR2 is LQKENI in the germline V gene. This CDR3 region has 15 residues. The CDR3 region is CASSPASGVGDTQYF. The CDR3 DNA sequence: TGTGCCAGCTCACCGGCTAGCGGGGTTGGAGATACGCAGTATTTT. The full variable domain, its missing parts supplied by reference TRBV18 and TRBJ2-3, is NAGVMQNPRHLVRRRGQEARLRCSPMKGHSHVYWYRQLPEEGLKFMVYLQKENIIDESGMPKERFSAEFPKEGPSILRIQQVVRGDSAAYFCASSPASGVGDTQYFGPGTRLTVL.

This clone was counted only a few times. This chain connects TRBV30 to TRBJ1-5; D call uncertain. V dropped 0 bases and J dropped 7 bases, with 10 bases sitting between them. This CDR3 has 13 residues. Germline assignment: CDR1 GTSNPN and CDR2 SVGIG (reference sequence). In nucleotides, the CDR3 is TGTGCCTGGAGTGTAGGAGCCCTCCAGCCCCAGCATTTT. Amino acid sequence: CAWSVGALQPQHF.

This chain uses TRBV18 with TRBJ1-2; 9 positions agree with TRBD1. V shed 4 bases and J 0 bases; nucleotides not matched to a gene: 9. Germline V CDR1 and CDR2: KGHSH, LQKENI. The CDR3 is 17 amino acids. CDR3 sequence (DNA): TGTGCCAGCTCACTCATGGGACAGGGAAGAGCTAACTATGGCTACACCTTC. It encodes CASSLMGQGRANYGYTF.

The V gene is TRBV5-1, the J gene TRBJ2-7; TRBD1 aligns across 7 bases. CDR1 and CDR2 (germline): SGHRS, YFSETQ. This CDR3 comprises 14 residues. V dropped 3 bases and J dropped 3; count of bases not matched to a gene: 6. The CDR3 DNA reads as TGCGCCAGCAGCTCGGGACAGCTGAACTACGAGCAGTACTTC. Its translation: CASSSGQLNYEQYF.